A single sample is the source of the 29 T cell receptor beta chains below, sequenced in a study of cytomegalovirus exposure and HLA in healthy donors. Profiled with immunoSEQ multiplex PCR; TCRdb holds only in-frame clones, not every one. The sample records a few hundred thousand clones, around nine tenths being singletons. The sequenced sample was PBMCs. These receptors all stem from a woman younger than 30 in good health and CMV-seronegative.

The V gene is TRBV11-2, the J gene TRBJ2-7; D possibly corresponds to TRBD2 (6 bases). Per the germline V gene, CDR1 is SGHAT and CDR2 is FQNNGV. The CDR3 is 15 amino acids. Trimming shortened V by 1 base and J by 0 bases, and 10 bases separated the two germline ends. Here the CDR3 DNA reads TGTGCCAGCAGCTTAGGGAGGGGACGCTCCTACGAGCAGTACTTC. Protein product: CASSLGRGRSYEQYF.

The chain has TRBV25-1 and TRBJ1-1; D is possibly TRBD1 (6 bases). V was trimmed by 3 bases and J by 3 bases, leaving 14 bases between them. This CDR3 is built from 15 residues. Per germline, CDR1 MGHDK and CDR2 SYGVNS. DNA for the CDR3: TGTGCCAGCAGTGAGTACAGGGTCGGGCACACTGAAGCTTTCTTT. This codes for CASSEYRVGHTEAFF.

V and J are TRBV6-6 and TRBJ1-2; D is ambiguous. CDR1 is MNHNY and CDR2 is SVGAGI in the germline V gene (reference sequence). The CDR3 is 14 amino acids. Deletions cut 2 bases from V and 2 bases from J, with 9 bases between. Written as DNA, the CDR3 is TGTGCCAGCAGTTACCCCGGCGGAAACTATGGCTACACCTTC. Translating it yields CASSYPGGNYGYTF.

The V call is TRBV5-4, the J call TRBJ2-1; 8 bases are a match to TRBD2. The germline CDR1 and CDR2 sequences are SGHNT and YYREEE (reference sequence). V lost 5 bases and J lost 4; bases outside the gene matches: 8. The CDR3 loop spans 15 amino acids. CDR3 residues: CASSSTSGPYNEQFF. CDR3 coding DNA: TGTGCCAGCAGTTCCACTAGCGGACCATACAATGAGCAGTTCTTC.

In this sample, this clone turned up once. CDR3: CASSIRGQGDGEKLFF. The CDR3 DNA reads as TGTGCCAGCAGTATAAGGGGACAGGGGGATGGTGAAAAACTGTTTTTT. V and J are TRBV28 and TRBJ1-4; TRBD1 matches 11 bases. The V segment lost 5 bases and the J segment 7 bases; nucleotides outside the gene matches: 9. Germline-derived CDR1 and CDR2 are MDHEN and SYDVKM. CDR3 length: 16 amino acids.

As concerns this clone: The junction does not match germline at one end; this may be a read error. The chain recombines TRBV30 with TRBJ1-2; a weak D match, TRBD1 (5 bases). The CDR3 runs to 12 residues. The germline V gene has CDR1 GTSNPN and CDR2 SVGIG (reference sequence). CDR3 loop: CAWSVRGYGYIF. The CDR3 nucleotides are TGTGCCTGGAGTGTACGGGGGTATGGCTACATCTTC.

This chain uses TRBV15 with TRBJ2-7; D may be TRBD1 (6 bases). Trimming pared 0 bases from V and 4 bases from J, leaving 10 bases between. The CDR3 runs 14 residues. Per germline, CDR1 LNHNV and CDR2 YYDKDF (reference sequence). The CDR3 sequence is CATSRETQGYEQYF. The CDR3 DNA reads as TGTGCCACCAGCAGAGAAACACAGGGTTACGAGCAGTACTTC. Full variable domain (rest looked up from reference TRBV15 and TRBJ2-7): DAMVIQNPRYQVTQFGKPVTLSCSQTLNHNVMYWYQQKSSQAPKLLFHYYDKDFNNEADTPDNFQSRRPNTSFCFLDIRSPGLGDTAMYLCATSRETQGYEQYFGPGTRLTVT.

This clone was seen once. V is TRBV5-1 and J is TRBJ2-3; 14 bases match TRBD2. This CDR3 is 16 amino acids long. Trimming at V came to 4 bases and at J to 4 bases, leaving 5 bases not matched to a gene. The V gene's germline CDR1 is SGHRS and CDR2 YFSETQ. The DNA of the CDR3 is TGCGCCAGCAGCCCCGGACTAGCGGGAGGCCCAGATACGCAGTATTTT. Residues: CASSPGLAGGPDTQYF.

The chain combines TRBV5-1 with TRBJ1-4, with 7 bases lining up with TRBD1. Per the germline V gene, CDR1 is SGHRS and CDR2 is YFSETQ. J was trimmed by 4 bases and V by 4 bases; bases with no gene match: 7. The CDR3 sequence is 15 residues long. CDR3 protein: CASSGGQSDNEKLFF. The CDR3 DNA follows: TGCGCCAGCAGCGGGGGACAGTCGGATAATGAAAAACTGTTTTTT.

The chain links TRBV9 to TRBJ1-1; D call uncertain. CDR1 and CDR2 from the germline V gene are SGDLS and YYNGEE. V was shortened by 3 bases and J by 2 bases, with 14 bases between the two germline ends. This CDR3 is 15 amino acids long. CDR3 nucleotides: TGTGCCAGCAGCGCTCGACCACAGAGAAACACTGAAGCTTTCTTT. Translated: CASSARPQRNTEAFF. The full variable domain, its missing parts supplied by reference TRBV9 and TRBJ1-1, is DSGVTQTPKHLITATGQRVTLRCSPRSGDLSVYWYQQSLDQGLQFLIQYYNGEERAKGNILERFSAQQFPDLHSELNLSSLELGDSALYFCASSARPQRNTEAFFGQGTRLTVV.

There are a few counts of this clone. The CDR3 is CASSSGQWGEQYF. CDR3 DNA: TGTGCCAGCAGCTCGGGACAGTGGGGCGAGCAGTACTTC. The genes are TRBV7-8 and TRBJ2-7; the match to TRBD1 covers 7 bases. J lost 6 bases, V lost 4 bases, and 6 bases had no gene match. CDR1 SGHVS and CDR2 FQNEAQ come from the germline V gene. The CDR3 is 13 residues long.

V usage is TRBV18 and J usage is TRBJ2-7; D not resolved. With 2 bases removed from V and 2 bases from J, the gap between germline ends came to 7 bases. The CDR3 loop spans 13 amino acids. Germline assignment: CDR1 KGHSH and CDR2 LQKENI. CDR3 in amino acids: CASSPVGTYEQYF. The CDR3 nucleotides are TGTGCCAGCTCACCAGTGGGCACCTACGAGCAGTACTTC.

The CDR3 DNA reads TGCAGCGTTGAGGCCAGGGGAGACTATGGCTACACCTTC. Residues: CSVEARGDYGYTF. The J gene is TRBJ1-2, the V gene TRBV29-1; possible D gene TRBD1, 6 bases. The CDR3 consists of 13 residues. Germline values: CDR1 SQVTM, CDR2 ANQGSEA. V gave up 3 bases and J gave up 3 bases, with 11 bases separating them.

This clone was recorded only once. The V call is TRBV10-3, the J call TRBJ1-1; D gene uncertain. Germline V CDR1 and CDR2: ENHRY, SYGVKD. Trimming removed 3 bases at V and 0 bases at J, with 8 bases between. The CDR3 totals 14 residues. For the CDR3, the DNA is TGTGCCATCAGTGACGTAGTATTGAACACTGAAGCTTTCTTT. Amino acid sequence: CAISDVVLNTEAFF.

This chain uses TRBV9 with TRBJ1-6; 7 nucleotides line up with TRBD1. In germline, CDR1 is SGDLS, CDR2 YYNGEE. This CDR3 contains 16 residues. V gave up 4 bases and J gave up 6 bases; unmatched junction bases: 10. The CDR3 region is CASSPKGWDSNSPLHF. CDR3 in DNA: TGTGCCAGCAGCCCGAAAGGATGGGACAGTAATTCACCCCTCCACTTT. Filled out from reference TRBV9 and TRBJ1-6, the complete variable domain reads DSGVTQTPKHLITATGQRVTLRCSPRSGDLSVYWYQQSLDQGLQFLIQYYNGEERAKGNILERFSAQQFPDLHSELNLSSLELGDSALYFCASSPKGWDSNSPLHFGNGTRLTVT.

This clone was detected only once. The J gene is TRBJ2-3, the V gene TRBV15, with D uncertain. Germline V gene lookup returns CDR1 LNHNV and CDR2 YYDKDF (reference sequence). This CDR3 region has 14 residues. Trimming removed 4 bases at V and 5 bases at J, with 13 bases between. The CDR3 DNA reads as TGTGCCACCAGCACCCGTCGTGAGATAGATACGCAGTATTTT. This sequence encodes CATSTRREIDTQYF.

CDR3 region: CASSGTRLVDTQYF. CDR3 in DNA: TGTGCCAGTAGCGGGACTCGTCTTGTAGATACGCAGTATTTT. The chain uses TRBV19 and TRBJ2-3, with a tentative D call TRBD2 (6 bases). This CDR3 comprises 14 residues. Germline V CDR1 and CDR2: LNHDA, SQIVND (reference sequence). Trimming removed 6 bases from V and 5 bases from J, with 15 bases in between.

J is TRBJ2-5 and V is TRBV28, with D possibly being TRBD1 (6 bases). The germline gives CDR1 MDHEN, CDR2 SYDVKM. The V end lost 3 bases, the J end lost 4 bases, and 9 bases lay between the germline ends. The CDR3 is 13 residues long. CDR3 region: CASSLGAGETQYF. In nucleotides, the CDR3 is TGTGCCAGCAGTTTGGGGGCGGGAGAGACCCAGTACTTC.

In DNA form, the CDR3 reads TGTGCCAGCAGTTACCTACCTGGGGCCAACGTCCTGACTTTC. Amino acids: CASSYLPGANVLTF. This chain uses TRBV6-6 with TRBJ2-6, with unresolved D. This CDR3 spans 14 amino acids. Trimming left V 2 bases short and J 2 bases short, with 4 bases between. CDR1 MNHNY and CDR2 SVGAGI come from the germline V gene (reference sequence).

The rearrangement joins TRBV27 to TRBJ2-5; maybe TRBD1 (5 bases). Trimming shortened V by 2 bases and J by 1 base, and 17 bases separated the two germline ends. The CDR3 has 17 residues. Germline CDR1 is MNHEY and CDR2 is SMNVEV (reference sequence). The CDR3 nucleotides read TGTGCCAGCAGTTTAAGGTATAGACAGTTGGGCCAAGAGACCCAGTACTTC. Translated: CASSLRYRQLGQETQYF.

CDR3 nucleotides: TGTGCCAGCAGCGGGTGGGGCCCAGATACGCAGTATTTT. It specifies CASSGWGPDTQYF. This chain links TRBV9 with TRBJ2-3; weak D call: TRBD1 (5 bases). Per germline, CDR1 SGDLS and CDR2 YYNGEE. The CDR3 extends over 13 amino acids. V lost 3 bases to trimming and J lost 4 bases, with 9 bases between them.

The chain links TRBV5-1 to TRBJ1-3; D unclear. Per germline, CDR1 SGHRS and CDR2 YFSETQ. The CDR3 covers 16 residues. V was clipped by 0 bases and J by 3 bases, with 13 bases between them. The CDR3 nucleotides read TGCGCCAGCAGCTTGGTGACTTCGGTCGGTGGAAACACCATATATTTT. It encodes CASSLVTSVGGNTIYF.

The V gene is TRBV30, the J gene TRBJ2-5; possible D gene TRBD1, 5 bases. V lost 4 bases to trimming and J lost 4 bases, with 7 bases between them. The CDR3 has 11 residues. The V gene's germline CDR1 is GTSNPN and CDR2 SVGIG (reference sequence). The CDR3 protein is CAWKDRETQYF. The CDR3, as DNA: TGTGCCTGGAAAGACAGAGAGACCCAGTACTTC.

CDR3 amino acids: CASSPPSGGRRLAKNIQYF. Here the CDR3 DNA reads TGTGCCAGCTCACCACCAAGCGGGGGGAGACGACTAGCCAAAAACATTCAGTACTTC. This chain joins TRBV18 and TRBJ2-4; 9 bases fit TRBD2. CDR3 length equals 19 residues. Unmatched junction bases numbered 9, after V lost 0 bases and J lost 0 bases. Germline V gives CDR1 KGHSH, CDR2 LQKENI.

The gene calls are TRBV30 and TRBJ2-1; 12 nucleotides agree with TRBD2. V lost 0 bases and J lost 8; bases outside the gene matches: 5. Germline V gives CDR1 GTSNPN, CDR2 SVGIG (reference sequence). The CDR3 extends over 15 amino acids. This CDR3 is CAWSVGGLAGYEQFF. Here the CDR3 DNA reads TGTGCCTGGAGTGTAGGTGGACTAGCGGGATATGAGCAGTTCTTC.

This chain links TRBV14 with TRBJ1-4, with a weak D call TRBD1 (6 bases). Germline loops: CDR1 SGHDN, CDR2 FVKESK. The CDR3 runs 15 residues. The germline V and J ends were trimmed by 1 base and 8 bases, with 14 bases remaining between them. The CDR3 sequence is CASSQGGQPIEKLFF. CDR3 DNA sequence: TGTGCCAGCAGCCAAGGGGGACAACCGATCGAAAAACTGTTTTTT.

The chain links TRBV30 to TRBJ1-2; D perhaps matches TRBD1 (6 bases). Trimming removed 0 bases from V and 7 bases from J, with 12 bases in between. Germline lookup yields CDR1 GTSNPN and CDR2 SVGIG (reference sequence). This CDR3 is built from 13 residues. Here the CDR3 reads CAWSVIQGFGYTF. CDR3 DNA sequence: TGTGCCTGGAGTGTTATACAGGGTTTTGGCTACACCTTC.

In its sample, this clone was seen once. The chain has TRBV5-1 and TRBJ2-7; D perhaps matches TRBD2 (6 bases). The V gene lost 5 bases and the J gene lost 6 bases, with 15 bases spanning the gap. Germline V CDR1 and CDR2: SGHRS, YFSETQ. This CDR3 comprises 13 residues. The CDR3 bases are TGCGCCAGCAGTCCCGCGGGGCTCCGCGAGCAGTACTTC. Residues: CASSPAGLREQYF.

This chain links TRBV7-9 with TRBJ2-7; 8 bases map to TRBD2. Germline V CDR1 and CDR2: SEHNR, FQNEAQ (reference sequence). The CDR3 totals 16 residues. V trimming: 1 base; J trimming: 6 bases; junction bases outside the gene matches: 11. The CDR3 DNA sequence: TGTGCCAGCAGCTTAGTGGGGACTAGATCAAGGCTCGAGCAGTACTTC. Amino acid sequence: CASSLVGTRSRLEQYF.